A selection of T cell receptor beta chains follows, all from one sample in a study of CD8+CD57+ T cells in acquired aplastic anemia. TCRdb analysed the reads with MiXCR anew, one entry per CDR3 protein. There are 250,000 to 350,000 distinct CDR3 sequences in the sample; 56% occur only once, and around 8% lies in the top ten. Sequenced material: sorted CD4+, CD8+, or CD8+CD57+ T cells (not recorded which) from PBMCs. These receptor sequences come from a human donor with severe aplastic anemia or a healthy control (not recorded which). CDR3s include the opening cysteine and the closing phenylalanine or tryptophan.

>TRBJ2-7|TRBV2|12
CASSYRDYEQYF
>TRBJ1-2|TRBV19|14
CASSPDRGHYGYTF
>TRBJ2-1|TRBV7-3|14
CASNPRTGKETQFF
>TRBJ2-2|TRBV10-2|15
CASSEESGFSGELFF
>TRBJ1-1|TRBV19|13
CASSIKMNTEAFF
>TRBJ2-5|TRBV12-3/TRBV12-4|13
CASSSLYQETQYF
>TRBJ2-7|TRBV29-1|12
CSASGVGYEQYF
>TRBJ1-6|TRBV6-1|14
CASSEDETGPPLHF
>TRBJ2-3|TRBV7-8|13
CASSLGARDTQYF
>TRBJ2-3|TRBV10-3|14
CAITGQGATDTQYF
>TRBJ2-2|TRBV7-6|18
CASSPVKGPSGNTGELFF
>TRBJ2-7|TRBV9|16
CASSVAGDTSFHEQYF
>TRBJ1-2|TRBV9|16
CASSVFDGRGISGYTF
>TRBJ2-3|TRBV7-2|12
CASSLGDNTQYF
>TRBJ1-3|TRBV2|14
CASRSTSAGNTIYF
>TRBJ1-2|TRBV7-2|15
CASSLARGQREGYTF
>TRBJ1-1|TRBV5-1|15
CASSLVARENTEAFF
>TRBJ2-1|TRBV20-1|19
CSARDRLAGATRAIGEQFF
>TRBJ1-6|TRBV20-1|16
CSARGLGGVNNSPLHF
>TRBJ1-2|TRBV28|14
CASSLFQGGRGCTF
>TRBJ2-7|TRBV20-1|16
CSALGLAGDSSYEQYF